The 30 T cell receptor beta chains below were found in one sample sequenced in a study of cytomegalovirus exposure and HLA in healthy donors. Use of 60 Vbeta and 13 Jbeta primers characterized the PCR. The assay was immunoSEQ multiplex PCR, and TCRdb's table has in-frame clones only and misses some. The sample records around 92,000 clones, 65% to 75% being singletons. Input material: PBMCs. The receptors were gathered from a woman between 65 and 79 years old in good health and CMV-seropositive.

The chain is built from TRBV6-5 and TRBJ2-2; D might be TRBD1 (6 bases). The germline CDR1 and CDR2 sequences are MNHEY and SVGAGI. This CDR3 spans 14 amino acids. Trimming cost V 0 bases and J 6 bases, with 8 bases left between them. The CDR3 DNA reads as TGTGCCAGCAGTTACTCCAGGGGAGCCGGGGAGCTGTTTTTT. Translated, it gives CASSYSRGAGELFF.

CDR3 coding DNA: TGTGCCAGCAGCGTAGAGCCGGGAGATGAGACCCAGTACTTC. Protein sequence: CASSVEPGDETQYF. The J gene is TRBJ2-5, the V gene TRBV9; maybe TRBD2 (6 bases). This CDR3 comprises 14 residues. CDR1 is SGDLS, CDR2 YYNGEE, per germline. Trimming cost V 0 bases and J 5 bases, with 11 bases left between them.

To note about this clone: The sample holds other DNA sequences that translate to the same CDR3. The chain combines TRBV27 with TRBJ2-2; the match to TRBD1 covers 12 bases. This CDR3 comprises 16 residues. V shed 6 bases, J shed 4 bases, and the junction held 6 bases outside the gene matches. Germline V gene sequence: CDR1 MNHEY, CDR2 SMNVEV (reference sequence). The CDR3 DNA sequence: TGTGCCAGCAGACCTGGGACAGGGGGCGTCACCGGGGAGCTGTTTTTT. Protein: CASRPGTGGVTGELFF.

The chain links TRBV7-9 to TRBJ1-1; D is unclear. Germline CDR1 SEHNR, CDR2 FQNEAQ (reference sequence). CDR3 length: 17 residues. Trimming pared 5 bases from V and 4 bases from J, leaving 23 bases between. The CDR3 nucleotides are TGTGCCAGCAGCGCAACCATCATCCAGGTTGCGGGCACTGAAGCTTTCTTT. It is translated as CASSATIIQVAGTEAFF.

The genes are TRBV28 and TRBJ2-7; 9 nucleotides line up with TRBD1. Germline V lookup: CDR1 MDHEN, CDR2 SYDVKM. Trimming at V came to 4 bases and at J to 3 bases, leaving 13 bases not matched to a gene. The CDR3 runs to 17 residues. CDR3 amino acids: CASSYWVGTGNIYEQYF. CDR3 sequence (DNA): TGTGCCAGCAGTTATTGGGTGGGGACAGGGAATATCTACGAGCAGTACTTC. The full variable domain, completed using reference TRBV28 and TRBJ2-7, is DVKVTQSSRYLVKRTGEKVFLECVQDMDHENMFWYRQDPGLGLRLIYFSYDVKMKEKGDIPEGYSVSREKKERFSLILESASTNQTSMYLCASSYWVGTGNIYEQYFGPGTRLTVT.

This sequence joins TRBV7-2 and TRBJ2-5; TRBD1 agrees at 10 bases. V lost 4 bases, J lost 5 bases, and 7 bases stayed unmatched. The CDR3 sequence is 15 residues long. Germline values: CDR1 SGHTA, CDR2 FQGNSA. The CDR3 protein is CASSSTGGWGETQYF. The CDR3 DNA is TGTGCCAGCAGCTCGACAGGGGGCTGGGGGGAGACCCAGTACTTC.

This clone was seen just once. CDR3 bases: TGTGCCAGTAGTATTAGAAGGGGCAGGGCTGACGAGCAGTACTTC. Its protein is CASSIRRGRADEQYF. The chain uses TRBV19 and TRBJ2-7; tentatively, D is TRBD1 (5 bases). Per germline, CDR1 LNHDA and CDR2 SQIVND (reference sequence). CDR3 length: 15 residues. V was shortened by 3 bases and J by 5 bases, with 17 bases between the two germline ends.

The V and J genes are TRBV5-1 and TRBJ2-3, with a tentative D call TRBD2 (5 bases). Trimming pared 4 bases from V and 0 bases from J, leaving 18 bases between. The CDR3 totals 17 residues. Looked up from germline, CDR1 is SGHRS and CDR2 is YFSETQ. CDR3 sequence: CASSPGLRADSTDTQYF. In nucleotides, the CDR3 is TGCGCCAGCAGCCCGGGCTTGAGGGCGGACAGCACAGATACGCAGTATTTT.

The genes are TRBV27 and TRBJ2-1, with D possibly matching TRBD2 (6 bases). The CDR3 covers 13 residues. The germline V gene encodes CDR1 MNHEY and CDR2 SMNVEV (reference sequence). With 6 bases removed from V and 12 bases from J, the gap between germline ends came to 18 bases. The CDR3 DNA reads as TGTGCCAGCAGCCTCGACGGGACTCAACGGCAGTTCTTC. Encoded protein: CASSLDGTQRQFF.

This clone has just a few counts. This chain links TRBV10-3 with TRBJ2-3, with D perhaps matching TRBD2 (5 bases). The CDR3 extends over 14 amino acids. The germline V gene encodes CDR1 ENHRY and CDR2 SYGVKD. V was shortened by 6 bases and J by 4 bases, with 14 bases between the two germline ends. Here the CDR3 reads CAIRDGLGPDTQYF. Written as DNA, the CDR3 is TGTGCCATCAGAGATGGACTGGGCCCAGATACGCAGTATTTT.

CDR3: CASSQGTGVTYEQYF. The CDR3 nucleotides read TGCGCCAGCAGCCAAGGGACAGGGGTAACCTACGAGCAGTACTTC. The chain links TRBV4-3 to TRBJ2-5, with 9 bases fitting TRBD1. The tail of the sequence fits TRBJ2-7 better, so the J call may be wrong. The CDR3 is made up of 15 amino acids. Germline V gene lookup returns CDR1 LGHNA and CDR2 YSLEER.

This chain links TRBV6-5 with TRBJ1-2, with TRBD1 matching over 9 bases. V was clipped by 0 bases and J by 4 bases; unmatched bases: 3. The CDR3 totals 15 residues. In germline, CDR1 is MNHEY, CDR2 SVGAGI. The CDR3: CASSYSTGGIYGYTF. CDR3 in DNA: TGTGCCAGCAGTTACTCGACAGGGGGGATCTATGGCTACACCTTC.

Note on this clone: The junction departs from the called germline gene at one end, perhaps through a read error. The CDR3 sequence is CSSIPSWTSGGATGELFF. Here the CDR3 DNA reads TGTTCCAGCATTCCCTCTTGGACTAGCGGGGGGGCCACCGGGGAGCTGTTTTTT. The chain links TRBV7-9 to TRBJ2-2; 15 nucleotides line up with TRBD2. The CDR3 covers 18 residues. The germline V gene encodes CDR1 SEHNR and CDR2 FQNEAQ (reference sequence).

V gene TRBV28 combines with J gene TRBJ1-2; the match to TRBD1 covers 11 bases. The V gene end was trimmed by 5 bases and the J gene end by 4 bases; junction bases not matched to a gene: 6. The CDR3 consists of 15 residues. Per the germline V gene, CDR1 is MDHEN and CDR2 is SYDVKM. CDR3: CASSVTGTGGYGYTF. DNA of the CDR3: TGTGCCAGCAGTGTAACCGGGACAGGGGGCTATGGCTACACCTTC.

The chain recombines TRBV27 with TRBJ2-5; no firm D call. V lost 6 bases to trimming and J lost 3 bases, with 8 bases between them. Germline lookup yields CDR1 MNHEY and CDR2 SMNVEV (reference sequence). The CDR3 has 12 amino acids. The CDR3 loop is CASRYRKETQYF. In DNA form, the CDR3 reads TGTGCCAGCAGATATAGAAAAGAGACCCAGTACTTC.

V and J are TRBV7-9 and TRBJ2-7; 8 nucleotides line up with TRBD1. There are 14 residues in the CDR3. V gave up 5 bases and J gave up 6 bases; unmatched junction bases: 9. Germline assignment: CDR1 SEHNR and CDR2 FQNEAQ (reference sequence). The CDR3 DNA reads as TGTGCCAGCAGCCTAGGACAGGGTCTACGCGAGCAGTACTTC. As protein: CASSLGQGLREQYF.

CDR3 nucleotide sequence: TGTGCCAGCAGTTCCCCGGGCTCTGGAAACACCATATATTTT. Translating gives CASSSPGSGNTIYF. V gene TRBV28 combines with J gene TRBJ1-3; D is unresolved. This CDR3 comprises 14 residues. Trimming removed 4 bases from V and 0 bases from J, with 7 bases in between. Germline CDR1 and CDR2: MDHEN and SYDVKM.

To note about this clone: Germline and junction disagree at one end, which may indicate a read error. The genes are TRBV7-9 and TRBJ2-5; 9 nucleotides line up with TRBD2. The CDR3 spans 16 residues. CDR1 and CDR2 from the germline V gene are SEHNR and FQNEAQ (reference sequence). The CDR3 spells CSSSLEAGGPLETQYF. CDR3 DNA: TGTTCCAGCAGCTTAGAGGCGGGAGGGCCGCTAGAGACCCAGTACTTC.

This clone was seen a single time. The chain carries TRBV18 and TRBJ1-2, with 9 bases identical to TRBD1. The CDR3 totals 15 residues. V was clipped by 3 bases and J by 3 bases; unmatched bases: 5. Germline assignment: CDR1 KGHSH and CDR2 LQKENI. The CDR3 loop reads CASSPPGQGYYGYTF. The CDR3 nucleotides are TGTGCCAGCTCACCCCCGGGACAGGGCTACTATGGCTACACCTTC.

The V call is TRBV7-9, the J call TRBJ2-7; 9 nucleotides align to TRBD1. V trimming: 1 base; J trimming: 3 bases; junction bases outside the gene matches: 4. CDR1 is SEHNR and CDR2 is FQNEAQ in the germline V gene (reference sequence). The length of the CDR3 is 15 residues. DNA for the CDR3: TGTGCCAGCAGCTTAGGGACAGGGGCTAGCTACGAGCAGTACTTC. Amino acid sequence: CASSLGTGASYEQYF.

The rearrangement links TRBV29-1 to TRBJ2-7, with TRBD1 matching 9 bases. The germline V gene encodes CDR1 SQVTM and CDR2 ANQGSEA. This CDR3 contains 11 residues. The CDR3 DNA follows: TGCAGTTCCGGGACAGGGAGGGAGCAGTACTTC. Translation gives CSSGTGREQYF.

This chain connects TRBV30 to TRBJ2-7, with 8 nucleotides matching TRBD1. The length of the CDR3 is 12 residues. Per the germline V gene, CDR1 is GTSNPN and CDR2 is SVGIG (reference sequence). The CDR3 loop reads CASGTGPREQYF. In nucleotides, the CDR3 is TGTGCATCCGGGACAGGCCCCCGCGAGCAGTACTTC.

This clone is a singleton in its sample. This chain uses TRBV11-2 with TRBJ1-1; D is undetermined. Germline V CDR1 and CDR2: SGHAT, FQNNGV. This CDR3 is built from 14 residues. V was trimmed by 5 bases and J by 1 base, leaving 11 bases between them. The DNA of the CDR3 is TGTGCCAGCAGCCCCCGCAGGTCGAACACTGAAGCTTTCTTT. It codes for CASSPRRSNTEAFF.

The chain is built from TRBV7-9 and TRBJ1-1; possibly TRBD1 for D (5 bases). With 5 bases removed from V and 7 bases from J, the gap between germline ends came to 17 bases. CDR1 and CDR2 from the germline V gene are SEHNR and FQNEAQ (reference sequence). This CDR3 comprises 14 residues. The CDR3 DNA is TGTGCCAGCAGCCCTTCGGGGGGTTGGAGTGAAGCTTTCTTT. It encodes CASSPSGGWSEAFF.

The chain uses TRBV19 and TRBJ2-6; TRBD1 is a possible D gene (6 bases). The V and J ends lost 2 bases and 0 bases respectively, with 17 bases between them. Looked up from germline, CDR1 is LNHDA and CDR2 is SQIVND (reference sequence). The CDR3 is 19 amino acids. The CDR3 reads CASSITPHHRASGANVLTF. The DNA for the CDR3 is TGTGCCAGTAGTATAACCCCCCATCACAGGGCCTCTGGGGCCAACGTCCTGACTTTC. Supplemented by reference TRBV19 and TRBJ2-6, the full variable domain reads DGGITQSPKYLFRKEGQNVTLSCEQNLNHDAMYWYRQDPGQGLRLIYYSQIVNDFQKGDIAEGYSVSREKKESFPLTVTSAQKNPTAFYLCASSITPHHRASGANVLTFGAGSRLTVL.

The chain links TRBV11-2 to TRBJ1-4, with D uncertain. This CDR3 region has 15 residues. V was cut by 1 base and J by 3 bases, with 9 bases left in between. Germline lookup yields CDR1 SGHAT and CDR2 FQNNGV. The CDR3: CASSLGGSSNEKLFF. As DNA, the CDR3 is TGTGCCAGCAGCTTAGGAGGGTCGTCTAATGAAAAACTGTTTTTT. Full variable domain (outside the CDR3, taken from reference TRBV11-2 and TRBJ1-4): EAGVAQSPRYKIIEKRQSVAFWCNPISGHATLYWYQQILGQGPKLLIQFQNNGVVDDSQLPKDRFSAERLKGVDSTLKIQPAKLEDSAVYLCASSLGGSSNEKLFFGSGTQLSVL.

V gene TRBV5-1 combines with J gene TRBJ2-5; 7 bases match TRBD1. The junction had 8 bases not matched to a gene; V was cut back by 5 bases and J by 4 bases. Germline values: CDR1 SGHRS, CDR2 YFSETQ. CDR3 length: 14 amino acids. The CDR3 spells CASRMRGPGETQYF. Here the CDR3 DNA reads TGCGCCAGCAGAATGAGGGGGCCGGGAGAGACCCAGTACTTC.

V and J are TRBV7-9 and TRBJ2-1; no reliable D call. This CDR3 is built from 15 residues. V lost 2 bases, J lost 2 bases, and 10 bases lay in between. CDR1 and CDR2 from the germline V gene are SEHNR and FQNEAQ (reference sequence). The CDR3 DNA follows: TGTGCCAGCAGCTTAATATCTTCTCCCTACAATGAGCAGTTCTTC. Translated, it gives CASSLISSPYNEQFF.

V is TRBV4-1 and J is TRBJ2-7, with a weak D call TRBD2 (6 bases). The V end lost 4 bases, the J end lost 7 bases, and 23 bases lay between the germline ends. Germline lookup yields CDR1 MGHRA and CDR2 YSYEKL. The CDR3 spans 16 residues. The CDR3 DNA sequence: TGCGCCAGCAGCCGAAGGGTTGGTTTGTTGCGGGATGAGCAGTACTTC. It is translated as CASSRRVGLLRDEQYF.

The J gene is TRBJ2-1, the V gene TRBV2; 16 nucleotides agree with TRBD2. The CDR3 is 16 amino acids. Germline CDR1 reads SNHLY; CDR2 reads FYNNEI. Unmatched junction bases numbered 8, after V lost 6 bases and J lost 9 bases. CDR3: CASRSRGLAGGGEQFF. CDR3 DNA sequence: TGTGCCAGCAGGTCGCGGGGACTAGCGGGGGGGGGTGAGCAGTTCTTC.